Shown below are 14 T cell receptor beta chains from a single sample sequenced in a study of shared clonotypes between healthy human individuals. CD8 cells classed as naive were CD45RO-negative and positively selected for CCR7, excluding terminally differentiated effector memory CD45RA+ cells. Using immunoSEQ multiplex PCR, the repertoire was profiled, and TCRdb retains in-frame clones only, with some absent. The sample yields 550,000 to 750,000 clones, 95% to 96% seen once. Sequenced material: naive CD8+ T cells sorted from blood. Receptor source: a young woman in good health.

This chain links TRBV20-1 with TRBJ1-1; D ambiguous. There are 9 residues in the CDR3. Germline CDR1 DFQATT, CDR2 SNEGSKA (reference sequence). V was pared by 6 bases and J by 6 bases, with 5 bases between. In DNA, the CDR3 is TGCAGTGCCAGGCCTGAAGCTTTCTTT. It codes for CSARPEAFF.

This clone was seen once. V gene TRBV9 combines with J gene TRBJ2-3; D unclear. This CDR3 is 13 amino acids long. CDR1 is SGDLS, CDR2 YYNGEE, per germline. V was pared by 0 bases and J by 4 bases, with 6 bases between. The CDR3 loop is CASSVASADTQYF. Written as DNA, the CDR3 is TGTGCCAGCAGCGTAGCGTCGGCAGATACGCAGTATTTT.

The CDR3 DNA reads TGTGCCAGCAGTGGCTTAGCTAGCGGGAGCCCCGCTGGAGGGTATCAGGTCCAGTTCTTC. Translating it yields CASSGLASGSPAGGYQVQFF. V and J are TRBV2 and TRBJ2-1; 10 bases align to TRBD2. Germline CDR1 is SNHLY and CDR2 is FYNNEI. Trimming cost V 4 bases and J 13 bases; bases outside gene matches: 28. The CDR3 extends over 20 amino acids.

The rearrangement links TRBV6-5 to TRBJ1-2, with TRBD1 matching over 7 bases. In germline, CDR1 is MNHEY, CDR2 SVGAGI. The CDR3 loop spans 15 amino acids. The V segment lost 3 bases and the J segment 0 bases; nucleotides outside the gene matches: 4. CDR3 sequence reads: CASSYTGAANYGYTF. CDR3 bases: TGTGCCAGCAGTTATACAGGGGCGGCTAACTATGGCTACACCTTC.

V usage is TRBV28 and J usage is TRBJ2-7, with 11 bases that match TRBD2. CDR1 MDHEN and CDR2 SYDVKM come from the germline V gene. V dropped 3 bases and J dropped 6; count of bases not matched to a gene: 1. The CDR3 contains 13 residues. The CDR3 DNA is TGTGCCAGCAGTTTGGGACTAGCGGCCGAGCAGTACTTC. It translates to CASSLGLAAEQYF.

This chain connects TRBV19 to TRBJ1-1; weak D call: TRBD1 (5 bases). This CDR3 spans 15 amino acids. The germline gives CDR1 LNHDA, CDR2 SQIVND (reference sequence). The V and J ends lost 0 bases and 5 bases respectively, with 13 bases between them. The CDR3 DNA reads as TGTGCCAGTAGTATAGATCCGGGGGTGGGAACTGAAGCTTTCTTT. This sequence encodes CASSIDPGVGTEAFF. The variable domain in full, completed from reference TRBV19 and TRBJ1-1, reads DGGITQSPKYLFRKEGQNVTLSCEQNLNHDAMYWYRQDPGQGLRLIYYSQIVNDFQKGDIAEGYSVSREKKESFPLTVTSAQKNPTAFYLCASSIDPGVGTEAFFGQGTRLTVV.

CDR3 DNA sequence: TGTGCCATCAGTGACCCCTTCGGTGACAGTGCGGACGAGCAGTACTTC. Its protein is CAISDPFGDSADEQYF. The chain carries TRBV10-3 and TRBJ2-7, with a weak D call TRBD1 (5 bases). There are 16 residues in the CDR3. CDR1 and CDR2 from the germline V gene are ENHRY and SYGVKD. V was cut by 3 bases and J by 5 bases, with 20 bases left in between.

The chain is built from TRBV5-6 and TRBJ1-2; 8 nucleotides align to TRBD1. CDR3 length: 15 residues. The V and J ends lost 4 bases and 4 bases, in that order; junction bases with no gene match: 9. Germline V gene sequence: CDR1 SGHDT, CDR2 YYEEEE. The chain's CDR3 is CASSNRGYFFYGYTF. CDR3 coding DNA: TGTGCCAGCAGCAACAGGGGGTATTTCTTCTATGGCTACACCTTC.

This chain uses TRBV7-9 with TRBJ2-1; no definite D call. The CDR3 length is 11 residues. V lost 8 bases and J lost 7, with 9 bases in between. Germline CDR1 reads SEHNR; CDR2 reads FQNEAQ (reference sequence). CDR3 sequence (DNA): TGTGCCAGCGCCGCGTCGAATGAGCAGTTCTTC. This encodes CASAASNEQFF.

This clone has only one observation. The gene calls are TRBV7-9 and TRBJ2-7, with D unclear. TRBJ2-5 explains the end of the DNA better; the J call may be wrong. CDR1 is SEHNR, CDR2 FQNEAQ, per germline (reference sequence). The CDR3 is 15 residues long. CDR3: CASSEGISPRETQYF. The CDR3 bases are TGTGCCAGCAGCGAAGGGATTTCGCCTCGAGAGACCCAGTACTTC.

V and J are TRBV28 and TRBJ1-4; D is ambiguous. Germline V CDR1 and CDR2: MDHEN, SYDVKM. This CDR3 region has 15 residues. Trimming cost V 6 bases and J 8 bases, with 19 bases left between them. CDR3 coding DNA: TGTGCCAGCAGGCCCCGGGATCCTTCGAGAGAAAAACTGTTTTTT. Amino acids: CASRPRDPSREKLFF.

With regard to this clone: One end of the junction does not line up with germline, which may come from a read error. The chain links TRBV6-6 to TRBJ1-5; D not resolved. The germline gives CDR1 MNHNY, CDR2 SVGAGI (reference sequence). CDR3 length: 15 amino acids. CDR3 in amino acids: CASSYGLGSNQPQHF. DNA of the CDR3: TGTGCCAGCAGTTACGGTTTGGGTAGCAACCAGCCCCAGCATTTT.

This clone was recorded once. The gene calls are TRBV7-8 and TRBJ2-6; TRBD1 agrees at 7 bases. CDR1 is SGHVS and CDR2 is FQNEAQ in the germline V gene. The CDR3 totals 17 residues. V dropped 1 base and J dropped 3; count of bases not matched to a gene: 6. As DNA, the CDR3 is TGTGCCAGCAGCTTAGAAGACAGGGCTGGTGGGGCCAACGTCCTGACTTTC. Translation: CASSLEDRAGGANVLTF.

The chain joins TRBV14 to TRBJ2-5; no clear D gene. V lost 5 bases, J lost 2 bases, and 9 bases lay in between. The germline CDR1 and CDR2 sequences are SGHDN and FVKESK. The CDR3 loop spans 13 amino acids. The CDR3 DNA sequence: TGTGCCAGCAGCTCCAGCGTACAAGAGACCCAGTACTTC. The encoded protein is CASSSSVQETQYF.